This TCR beta chain stems from a study of T cells in Graves' hyperthyroidism and ophthalmopathy. Looked up from germline, CDR1 is LNHNV and CDR2 is YYDKDF (reference sequence). The CDR3 extends over 14 amino acids. In this sample, this clonotype turned up a few times. Germline and junction disagree at one end, which may indicate a read error. RNA transcripts yielded amplified TCR beta CDR3 regions. Researchers ran a first-round RT-PCR on the TCR CDR3 using the HTBI primer set. TCRdb redid the calling of the multiplex PCR reads with MiXCR, one entry per CDR3 protein. The sample holds about 560,000 distinct CDR3 sequences, more than 45% seen once.

The source material was peripheral blood or thyroid tissue (not recorded which). The receptor's source is a woman aged 18-35 years with Graves' hyperthyroidism. This chain joins TRBV15 and TRBJ2-7; 8 bases are shared with TRBD1. DNA for the CDR3: TGTGCCAGCAGCGCCCGACAGGGGAGCGACGAGCAGTACTTC. This codes for CASSARQGSDEQYF.